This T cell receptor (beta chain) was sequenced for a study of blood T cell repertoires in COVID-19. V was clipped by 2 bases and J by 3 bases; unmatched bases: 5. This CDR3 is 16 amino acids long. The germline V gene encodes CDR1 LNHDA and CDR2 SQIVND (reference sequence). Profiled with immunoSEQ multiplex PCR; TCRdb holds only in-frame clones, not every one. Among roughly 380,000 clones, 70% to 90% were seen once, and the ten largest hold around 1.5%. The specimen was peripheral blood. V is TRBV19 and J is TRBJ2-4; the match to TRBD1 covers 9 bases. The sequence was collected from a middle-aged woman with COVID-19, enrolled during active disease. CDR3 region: CASSINRGLGKNIQYF. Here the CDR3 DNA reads TGTGCCAGTAGTATAAACAGGGGGCTAGGCAAAAACATTCAGTACTTC.